The T cell receptor beta chain described here comes from a study of CD8 T cells in Susac syndrome (dated by TCRdb to 2018 to 2020). With respect to the entire study: Among the Susac syndrome patients who were sequenced, clinically active disease was present in over 5 and clinical remission was observed in fewer than 10. Susac syndrome patients were therapy-naive, on corticosteroids (some also receiving IVIg), or on IVIg alone at blood withdrawal. The study used repertoire sequencing to test whether antigen drove CD8+ T cell activation and differentiation in Susac syndrome. The clonality of the CD8+ T cell repertoire was compared across over 10 healthy donors, around 14 Susac syndrome patients and roughly 15 multiple sclerosis patients. Results the study describes overall, beyond this receptor: Approximately 15 Susac-specific public clones were identified in the total CD8+ repertoire, and about 5 Susac-specific public clones were identified in the CD8+ TEMRA repertoire. The study acknowledged that relatively few individuals were included in the TCR sequencing and HLA analysis. CD8+ repertoires in Susac syndrome showed clonal expansion, which was highest in CD8+ TEMRA cells and was greater in clinically active patients than in remitting patients.

Peripheral blood CD8+ and CD4+ T cells from healthy donors, Susac syndrome patients and multiple sclerosis patients were profiled by high-throughput TCR beta sequencing. Susac syndrome patients met recently defined diagnostic criteria for definite or probable disease. Bulk CD8+ and CD4+ T cells were purified by magnetic negative isolation, while CD8+ TEMRA cells were enriched using FACS. Blood was collected in EDTA tubes and processed within 24 hours, with PBMCs isolated through density gradient centrifugation. PBMCs intended for TCR sequencing were cryopreserved in liquid nitrogen and thawed later in a water bath at 37 degrees C. The sorted or isolated CD4+, CD8+ and CD8+ TEMRA cells reached a purity of at least 90%. Measured from the cysteine to the phenylalanine, the CDR3 is 12 residues long. This entry keeps only the CDR3 DNA: 36 bases, framed from base 1. Trimming removed 3 bases from V and 10 bases from J, leaving 10 bases between the germline ends. Based on the germline V gene, the CDR1 and CDR2 sequences are MDHEN and SYDVKM.

RNA was extracted using the RNeasy kit, and roughly 0.45 to 1 microgram was reverse transcribed with random hexamers. TCR beta CDR3 regions were amplified with the immunoSEQ multiplex PCR assay covering 54 Vbeta and 13 Jbeta segments. PCR amplification bias was corrected by using a synthetic template baseline for primer optimization and computational correction. The published analysis was carried out like this. Reads were assigned to V, D and J genes according to IMGT and analyzed in immunoSEQ Analyzer, with only productive sequences retained. To calculate clonality, Shannon entropy was normalized by log2 of the number of productive unique sequences and then subtracted from one. For each patient and control, public and private clones were evaluated within the 100 most prevalent clones. A clone was defined as Susac-specific if it was absent from the healthy and MS cohorts, from more than 850 published viral clones and from other ImmuneACCESS disease sequences. The raw public reads went through TCRdb reprocessing: fastp at Q25, MiXCR clone calling, in-frame beta chains kept. Merged by CDR3 protein, the rows form single entries marked with the most common genes and DNA. TCRdb's processing, not the authors', yielded these V and J calls. Within this sample are 100,000 to 150,000 distinct CDR3 sequences, with approximately 96% of them counted one time only. About 0.2% of the sample is held by the ten biggest clonotypes.

Comments on this clonotype: Its antigen remains undetermined. No qualities accompany the bases; no much larger clone lies one base away.

The sequence was obtained from a human donor with Susac syndrome. The rearranged segments are TRBV28 and TRBJ2-1, with the D segment identity uncertain. The sample taken for sequencing was CD8+ T cells from PBMCs. CDR3 region: CASSFGSWEQFF. The nucleotide sequence reads TGTGCCAGCAGTTTTGGCTCATGGGAGCAGTTCTTC. With the rest looked up from the reference TRBV28 and TRBJ2-1 genes rather than sequenced, the full variable domain is DVKVTQSSRYLVKRTGEKVFLECVQDMDHENMFWYRQDPGLGLRLIYFSYDVKMKEKGDIPEGYSVSREKKERFSLILESASTNQTSMYLCASSFGSWEQFFGPGTRLTVL.